The sequence of this T cell receptor beta chain was determined in a study of blood T cell repertoires in COVID-19. Whole-study context: Samples came from the United States, Italy and Spain, spanning acute and convalescent COVID-19.

Clones were sequenced by immunoSEQ multiplex PCR, and TCRdb holds only the in-frame ones, with some missing. The data hold some 300,000 clones, with approximately 88% observed a single time. The germline V gene encodes CDR1 MNHEY and CDR2 SVGAGI. The CDR3 sequence is 13 residues long. Losses at the gene ends were 5 bases for V and 4 bases for J; bases not matched to a gene: 4. Resolution of symptoms, clearance, or two negative PCRs was present in recovered Cohort 3 donors. Sequenced material: PBMCs or T cells enriched from blood (not recorded which). This sequence was found in a woman aged 25 to 39 who had recovered from COVID-19. The rearrangement joins TRBV6-5 to TRBJ1-1; 7 bases agree with TRBD1. CDR3 coding DNA: TGTGCCAGCAGTCAGACAGGGTTCACTGAAGCTTTCTTT. It translates to CASSQTGFTEAFF.